This T cell receptor (beta chain) is drawn from a study of blood T cell repertoires in COVID-19. Study in general: Sample material is recorded as cDNA or gDNA derived from T cells, B-cell-depleted T cells, or PBMCs.

The CDR3 loop spans 14 amino acids. V lost 7 bases to trimming and J lost 7 bases; unmatched junction nucleotides: 6. CDR1 is SGHRS and CDR2 is YFSETQ in the germline V gene. Sequencing used immunoSEQ multiplex PCR; TCRdb keeps in-frame clones, though not all of them. Here the sample spans about 190,000 clones, approximately 86% being singletons. The V and J genes are TRBV5-1 and TRBJ1-6, with 9 bases identical to TRBD1. Material for sequencing was peripheral blood. This TCR was sampled from a middle-aged man with active or convalescent COVID-19. The CDR3 reads CASASGQGNSPLHF. The CDR3 nucleotides read TGCGCCAGCGCCTCTGGACAGGGGAATTCACCCCTCCACTTT.